This T cell receptor (beta chain) is from a study of read filtering for tumor transcriptome and immune sequencing. Turning to the study itself: Revised staging placed eight or nine patients in R-ISS I, about 16 in II, more than five in III. Transcriptome libraries were built from DNase-treated RNA.

This library used approximately 370 ng RNA and molecular barcoded adaptors spanning alpha/delta and beta/gamma chains. Using its own MiXCR run on the reads, TCRdb lists one record per CDR3 protein. The table lists tens of thousands of distinct CDR3 sequences, 20% of them singletons. Bone marrow was sampled from every patient at the time of active disease. Germline assignment: CDR1 LNHDA and CDR2 SQIVND (reference sequence). The trim removed 1 base at V and 0 bases at J, leaving 5 bases unmatched. The CDR3 is 18 residues long. The rearrangement links TRBV19 to TRBJ2-2; 10 nucleotides match TRBD2. The TCR sequence derives from a donor over 35 with multiple myeloma. Sequenced: a population of CD138-negative cells sorted from bone marrow. In DNA, the CDR3 is TGTGCCAGTAGTATAGTGCTAGCGGGGGTCGCGAACACCGGGGAGCTGTTTTTT. Translated: CASSIVLAGVANTGELFF.